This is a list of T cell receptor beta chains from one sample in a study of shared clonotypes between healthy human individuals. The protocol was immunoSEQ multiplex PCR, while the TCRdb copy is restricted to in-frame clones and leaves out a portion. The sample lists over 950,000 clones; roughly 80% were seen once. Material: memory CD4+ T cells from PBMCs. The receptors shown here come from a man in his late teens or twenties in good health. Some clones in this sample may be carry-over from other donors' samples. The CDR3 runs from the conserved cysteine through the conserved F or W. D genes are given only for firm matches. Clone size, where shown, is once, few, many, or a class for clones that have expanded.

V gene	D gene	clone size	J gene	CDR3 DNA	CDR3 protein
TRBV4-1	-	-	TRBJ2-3	TGCGCCAGCAGCCAACCAAGGTTGGGGACCTCCACAGATACGCAGTATTTT	CASSQPRLGTSTDTQYF
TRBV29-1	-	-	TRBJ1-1	TGCAGCGTTGAAGGCCGGGGCAGCAACACTGAAGCTTTCTTT	CSVEGRGSNTEAFF
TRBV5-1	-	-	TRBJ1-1	TGCGCCAGCAGCAAAACCTCCGGGACGGTGAACACTGAAGCTTTCTTT	CASSKTSGTVNTEAFF
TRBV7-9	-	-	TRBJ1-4	TGTGCCAGCAGCTTAGTCGGTGGACTATCTAATGAAAAACTGTTTTTT	CASSLVGGLSNEKLFF
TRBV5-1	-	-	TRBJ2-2	TGCGCCAGCAGCTTGGAGGGACATAGCACCGGGGAGCTGTTTTTT	CASSLEGHSTGELFF
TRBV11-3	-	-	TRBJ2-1	TGTGCCAGCAGCTTATATAGCGGACCCCGGGGTGAGCAGTTCTTC	CASSLYSGPRGEQFF
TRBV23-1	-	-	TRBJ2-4	TGCGCCAGCAGTCCTCGGACGGTACGGCGCAACATTCAGTACTTC	CASSPRTVRRNIQYF
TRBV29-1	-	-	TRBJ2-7	TGCAGCGTCGCTCCTGGCGTCTACGAGCAGTACTTC	CSVAPGVYEQYF
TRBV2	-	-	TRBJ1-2	TGTGCCAGCAGGCAGGGAGGTGATGGCTACACCTTC	CASRQGGDGYTF
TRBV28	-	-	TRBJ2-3	TGTGCCAGCAGTTTCGGGTTGGATACGCAGTATTTT	CASSFGLDTQYF
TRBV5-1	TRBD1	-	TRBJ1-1	TGCGCCAGCAGCTTGGCTGACAGGGGGGAAGCTTTCTTT	CASSLADRGEAFF
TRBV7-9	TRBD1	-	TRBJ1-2	TGTGCCAGCAGCCGAGGGACAGGGGGAAACTATGGCTACACCTTC	CASSRGTGGNYGYTF
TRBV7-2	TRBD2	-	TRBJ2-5	TGTGCCAGCAGCTTAGGGACTAGCGGGTCTTTCGGAGAGACCCAGTACTTC	CASSLGTSGSFGETQYF
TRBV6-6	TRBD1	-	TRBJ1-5	TGTGCCAGCAGCCCGACAGGGATCAATCAGCCCCAGCATTTT	CASSPTGINQPQHF
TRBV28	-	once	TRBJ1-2	TGTGCCAGCAGTTCGGTCGAGGAGACGGTCATGGATGGCTACACCTTC	CASSSVEETVMDGYTF
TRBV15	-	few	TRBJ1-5	TGTGCCACCAGCAGAGATTTTCAGGGAAGGATTCAGCCCCAGCATTTT	CATSRDFQGRIQPQHF
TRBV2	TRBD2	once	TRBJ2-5	TGTGCCAGCACCCTAGCGGGGGGGGAGACCCAGTACTTC	CASTLAGGETQYF
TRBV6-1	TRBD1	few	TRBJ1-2	TGTGCCAGCAGTTGGGGACAGGGGGAAAGCTACACCTTC	CASSWGQGESYTF
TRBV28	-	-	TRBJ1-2	TGTGCCAGCAGTTTATGGCAGGGCGGTAAGAGCTATGGCTACACCTTC	CASSLWQGGKSYGYTF
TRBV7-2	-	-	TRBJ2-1	TGTGCCAGCACGCGCGGCGGGACCGCACGCTTCGGTGAGCAGTTCTTC	CASTRGGTARFGEQFF
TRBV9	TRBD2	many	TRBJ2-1	TGTGCCAGCAGCCCCCGGACTAGCGGGACCAATGAGCAGTTCTTC	CASSPRTSGTNEQFF
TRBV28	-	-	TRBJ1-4	TGTGCCAGCAGTTTAACGACTGGCCGAAGGAGTGAAAAACTGTTTTTT	CASSLTTGRRSEKLFF
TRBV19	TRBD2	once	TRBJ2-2	TGTGCCAGTAGTCGCGAGCGGGAGAACACCGGGGAGCTGTTTTTT	CASSRERENTGELFF
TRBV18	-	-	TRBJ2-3	TGTGCCAGCTCACACAGGGCGACAGATACGCAGTATTTT	CASSHRATDTQYF
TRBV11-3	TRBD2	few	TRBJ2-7	TGTGCCAGCAGCCTAGCGGGAGTCGCCTACGAGCAGTACTTC	CASSLAGVAYEQYF
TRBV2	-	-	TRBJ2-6	TGTGCCAGCACCCTGAGGGGGGCTGGGGCCAACGTCCTGACTTTC	CASTLRGAGANVLTF
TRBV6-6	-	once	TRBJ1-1	TGTGCCAGCAGTTACTCCGGGGTGAACACTGAAGCTTTCTTT	CASSYSGVNTEAFF
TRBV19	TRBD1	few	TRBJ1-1	TGTGCCAGTAGTATCAGGGGGAGAGGGACTGAAGCTTTCTTT	CASSIRGRGTEAFF
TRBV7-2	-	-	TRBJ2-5	TGTGCCAGCAGTTCAAGCCCTCGGGAGACCCAGTACTTC	CASSSSPRETQYF
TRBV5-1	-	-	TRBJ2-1	TGCGCCAGCAGCTATGGACTCTACAATGAGCAGTTCTTC	CASSYGLYNEQFF
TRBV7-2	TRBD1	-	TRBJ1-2	TGTGCCAGCAGCCCCAGGGGGGCGGGTGGCTACACCTTC	CASSPRGAGGYTF
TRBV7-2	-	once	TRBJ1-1	TGTGCCAGCAGCTTAGTACGCACTGAAGCTTTCTTT	CASSLVRTEAFF
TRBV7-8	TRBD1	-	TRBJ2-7	TGTGCCAGCAGCCCCCGCCGGGACAGCGAGCAGTACTTC	CASSPRRDSEQYF
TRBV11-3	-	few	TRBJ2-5	TGTGCCAGCAGTCGGTCCGAAGAGACCCAGTACTTC	CASSRSEETQYF
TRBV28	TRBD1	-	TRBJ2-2	TGTGCCAGCACCCGACCTGGCAGGGGGCGTACCGGGGAGCTGTTTTTT	CASTRPGRGRTGELFF
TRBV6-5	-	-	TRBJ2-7	TGTGCCAGCAAGGACTCCACCTACGAGCAGTACTTC	CASKDSTYEQYF
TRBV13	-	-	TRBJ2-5	TGTGCCAGCAGCTTAGTGGGTAGCGGCCCACGGGAGACCCAGTACTTC	CASSLVGSGPRETQYF
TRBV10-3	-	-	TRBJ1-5	TGTGCCATCAGCACAGGTTTACGGGGCAATCAGCCCCAGCATTTT	CAISTGLRGNQPQHF
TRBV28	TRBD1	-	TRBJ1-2	TGTGCCAGCAGTTCCCCAGGGGGCGCAGGCTATGGCTACACCTTC	CASSSPGGAGYGYTF
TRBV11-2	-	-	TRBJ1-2	TGTGCCAGCAGTACAAACCGATTGGGCTACACCTTC	CASSTNRLGYTF
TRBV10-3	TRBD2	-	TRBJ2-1	TGTGCCATCAGTGAGTCGGTAGCGGGAGACCACAATGAGCAGTTCTTC	CAISESVAGDHNEQFF
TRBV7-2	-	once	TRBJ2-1	TGTGCCAGCAGCAACACGGGACTGGCGATAGGGTTCTACAATGAGCAGTTCTTC	CASSNTGLAIGFYNEQFF
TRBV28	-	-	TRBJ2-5	TGTGCCAGCAGTTTCCCCATAGGGACCCAGTACTTC	CASSFPIGTQYF
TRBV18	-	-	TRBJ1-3	TGTGCCAGCTCACCAACCGGCTCTGGAAACACCATATATTTT	CASSPTGSGNTIYF
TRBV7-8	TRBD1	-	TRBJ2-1	TGTGCCAGCAGCACATGGCGGGACAGGCGGGCCAATGAGCAGTTCTTC	CASSTWRDRRANEQFF
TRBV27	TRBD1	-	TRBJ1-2	TGTGCCAGCAGTGACAGGGGAAGAGGGGGCTACACCTTC	CASSDRGRGGYTF
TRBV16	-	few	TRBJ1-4	TGTGCCAGCAGCCAATCACCAACCGTATCAGGAAAACTGTTTTTT	CASSQSPTVSGKLFF
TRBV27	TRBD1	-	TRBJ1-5	TGTGCCAGCAGAAAAGCGAACCGTTCGGGACAGGGATTGGATCAGCCCCAGCATTTT	CASRKANRSGQGLDQPQHF
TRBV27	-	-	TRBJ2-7	TGTGCCAGCAGTTTAAAATCCCCAGGCGTCTCCTACGAGCAGTACTTC	CASSLKSPGVSYEQYF